This T cell receptor beta chain was profiled in a study of regulatory T cells in long-lasting Graves disease. Study-wide results and limits: TRBV28, TRBJ1-2 and TRBJ2-5 emerged as the favored segments in persistent disease.

The CDR3 covers 14 residues. Trimming removed 3 bases from V and 5 bases from J, with 8 bases in between. Germline V gives CDR1 MDHEN, CDR2 SYDVKM. With iRepertoire HTBI primers and Arm-PCR of CDR3 regions, TCR beta libraries were built. TCRdb re-called the multiplex PCR reads with MiXCR, one entry per CDR3 protein. This table holds 400,000 to 500,000 distinct CDR3 sequences, roughly a fifth found once. This clonotype was seen repeatedly, ten times or more. Its matching antigen is unknown. Sample time point: persistent/refractory GD, antithyroid drugs over 5 years with positive TRAb. RNA from PBMCs was the source of the TCR library. Patients with Graves' disease were diagnosed by American Thyroid Association guidelines. In Xi'an, China, an endocrinology department was the source of patients.

The chain employs TRBV28 and TRBJ1-6; D gene uncertain. The sequences come from peripheral blood mononuclear cells (PBMCs), collected when the disease was refractory, from a patient treated with antithyroid drugs. This TCR was recovered from a female donor with Graves disease. CDR3 DNA sequence: TGTGCCAGCAGTTTCACCGGGGATAATTCACCCCTCCACTTT. Translating it yields CASSFTGDNSPLHF.